This is a list of T cell receptor beta chains from one sample in a study of cytomegalovirus exposure and HLA in healthy donors. TCRdb keeps only in-frame clones here, not all; method: immunoSEQ multiplex PCR. This sample has under 200,000 clones, with approximately 80% found just once. The specimen sequenced was PBMCs. Source of these receptors: a man between 60 and 70 years old in good health and CMV-seronegative. Both conserved end residues are part of each CDR3. The D gene is left open where the match is weak. Rows may omit the clone size; those that give it use once, few, many or a size class.

v_gene: TRBV6-4; j_gene: TRBJ2-2; abundance: -; d_gene: TRBD2; CDR3nt: TGTGCCAGCAGTCCCCTAGCGGGAGTAGTAGGGGAGCTGTTTTTT; CDR3aa: CASSPLAGVVGELFF
v_gene: TRBV6-5; j_gene: TRBJ1-2; abundance: -; d_gene: -; CDR3nt: TGTGCGACCACCCAAAGAGCGCACGGCAACTATGGCTACACCTTC; CDR3aa: CATTQRAHGNYGYTF
v_gene: TRBV6-5; j_gene: TRBJ1-4; abundance: -; d_gene: TRBD1; CDR3nt: TGTGCCAGCAGAACGACAGGGGTTGAAAAACTGTTTTTT; CDR3aa: CASRTTGVEKLFF
v_gene: TRBV7-2; j_gene: TRBJ1-2; abundance: -; d_gene: -; CDR3nt: TGTGCCAGCAGCCCGACTGAAGTAGGTGGCTACACCTTC; CDR3aa: CASSPTEVGGYTF
v_gene: TRBV5-8; j_gene: TRBJ1-3; abundance: -; d_gene: TRBD1; CDR3nt: TGTGCCAGCAGCTTCAGGGGGATTCAGGGTCGAAACACCATATATTTT; CDR3aa: CASSFRGIQGRNTIYF
v_gene: TRBV18; j_gene: TRBJ2-1; abundance: once; d_gene: -; CDR3nt: TGTGCCAGCTCAAGTACGGAGGCGGGCGATGAGCAGTTCTTC; CDR3aa: CASSSTEAGDEQFF
v_gene: TRBV11-2; j_gene: TRBJ1-1; abundance: -; d_gene: -; CDR3nt: TGTGCCAGCAGCTTAGAGAGGGGAGGCATTGAAGCTTTCTTT; CDR3aa: CASSLERGGIEAFF
v_gene: TRBV6-1; j_gene: TRBJ2-5; abundance: -; d_gene: TRBD1; CDR3nt: TGTGCCAGCACGTCCCGGGACAGGAGGGAGCAGTACTTC; CDR3aa: CASTSRDRREQYF
v_gene: TRBV7-8; j_gene: TRBJ2-3; abundance: -; d_gene: TRBD2; CDR3nt: TGTGCCAGCAGCTCAGCGGTGGTGCGCGGGGGGACAAGCACAGATACGCAGTATTTT; CDR3aa: CASSSAVVRGGTSTDTQYF
v_gene: TRBV5-5; j_gene: TRBJ1-1; abundance: -; d_gene: -; CDR3nt: TGTGCCAGCAGCTTGAGCTACTCCACTGAAGCTTTCTTT; CDR3aa: CASSLSYSTEAFF
v_gene: TRBV27; j_gene: TRBJ1-5; abundance: -; d_gene: -; CDR3nt: TGTGCCAGCAGTTTAACCAGGGCCCCCAATCAGCCCCAGAATTTT; CDR3aa: CASSLTRAPNQPQNF
v_gene: TRBV4-3; j_gene: TRBJ2-5; abundance: -; d_gene: -; CDR3nt: TGCGCCAGCAGCCAAGACCGGGGGACCCAAGAGACCCAGTACTTC; CDR3aa: CASSQDRGTQETQYF
v_gene: TRBV6-1; j_gene: TRBJ1-6; abundance: -; d_gene: -; CDR3nt: TGTGCCAGCAGTTATCAGAATTCACCCCTCCACTTT; CDR3aa: CASSYQNSPLHF
v_gene: TRBV5-1; j_gene: TRBJ2-5; abundance: -; d_gene: TRBD2; CDR3nt: TGCGCCAGCAGCTTGGGACTAGCGGGAGGTCTATGGGGAGAGACCCAGTACTTC; CDR3aa: CASSLGLAGGLWGETQYF
v_gene: TRBV15; j_gene: TRBJ2-3; abundance: -; d_gene: TRBD2; CDR3nt: TGTGCCACCAGCAGGGGACTAGCGGGAGTAGATACGCAGTATTTT; CDR3aa: CATSRGLAGVDTQYF
v_gene: TRBV4-2; j_gene: TRBJ2-5; abundance: -; d_gene: TRBD2; CDR3nt: TGTGCCAGCAGCCCTACACTAAGCGGGGGGATCCAAGAGACCCAGTACTTC; CDR3aa: CASSPTLSGGIQETQYF
v_gene: TRBV5-4; j_gene: TRBJ2-3; abundance: few; d_gene: -; CDR3nt: TGTGCCAGCAGCTTCACTAGTGGGTCGGATACGCAGTATTTT; CDR3aa: CASSFTSGSDTQYF
v_gene: TRBV5-4; j_gene: TRBJ2-7; abundance: -; d_gene: TRBD1; CDR3nt: TGTGCCAGCAGCCCCGGACAGGGAGGCTACGAGCAGTACTTC; CDR3aa: CASSPGQGGYEQYF
v_gene: TRBV4-1; j_gene: TRBJ1-1; abundance: few; d_gene: TRBD1; CDR3nt: TGCGCCAGCAGCCAAGACCGACAGGGGCGTCTAGCTTTCTTT; CDR3aa: CASSQDRQGRLAFF
v_gene: TRBV28; j_gene: TRBJ2-7; abundance: -; d_gene: TRBD1; CDR3nt: TGTGCCAGCAGTAAACCCGGGACAGGTACCTACGAGCAGTACTTC; CDR3aa: CASSKPGTGTYEQYF
v_gene: TRBV9; j_gene: TRBJ2-1; abundance: -; d_gene: TRBD1; CDR3nt: TGTGCCAGCAGCGTAAGGGGACAGGGGCACAATGAGCAGTTCTTC; CDR3aa: CASSVRGQGHNEQFF
v_gene: TRBV28; j_gene: TRBJ2-5; abundance: -; d_gene: TRBD1; CDR3nt: TGTGCCAGCAGAACAGGGGGTCAAGAGACCCAGTACTTC; CDR3aa: CASRTGGQETQYF
v_gene: TRBV2; j_gene: TRBJ1-1; abundance: few; d_gene: TRBD1; CDR3nt: TGTGCCAGCAGTAATGGACAGGGGACGAACACTGAAGCTTTCTTT; CDR3aa: CASSNGQGTNTEAFF
v_gene: TRBV6-6; j_gene: TRBJ1-4; abundance: -; d_gene: -; CDR3nt: TGTGCCAGCAGAACTCAGGGGACTAATGAAAAACTGTTTTTT; CDR3aa: CASRTQGTNEKLFF
v_gene: TRBV19; j_gene: TRBJ2-6; abundance: -; d_gene: -; CDR3nt: TGTGCCAGTAGTATGGCCCCTGGGGCCAACGTCCTGACTTTC; CDR3aa: CASSMAPGANVLTF
v_gene: TRBV7-2; j_gene: TRBJ2-7; abundance: once; d_gene: TRBD1; CDR3nt: TGTGCCAGCAGCTTAGGGGGACAGGGCTACGAGCAGTACTTC; CDR3aa: CASSLGGQGYEQYF
v_gene: TRBV9; j_gene: TRBJ2-7; abundance: -; d_gene: -; CDR3nt: TGTGCCAGCAGCGTAGCTGAGGGTGGCTACGAGCAGTACTTC; CDR3aa: CASSVAEGGYEQYF
v_gene: TRBV7-2; j_gene: TRBJ2-1; abundance: -; d_gene: -; CDR3nt: TGTGCCAGCAGCTTATTTGGGACTGGGAGCAATGAGCAGTTCTTC; CDR3aa: CASSLFGTGSNEQFF
v_gene: TRBV2; j_gene: TRBJ2-7; abundance: -; d_gene: -; CDR3nt: TGTGCCAGCAGTGAGGAGCTGCTAGACGAGCAGTACTTC; CDR3aa: CASSEELLDEQYF
v_gene: TRBV19; j_gene: TRBJ2-7; abundance: once; d_gene: TRBD1; CDR3nt: TGTGCCAGTAGTGTCGACAGGGTCGAGCAGTACTTC; CDR3aa: CASSVDRVEQYF
v_gene: TRBV29-1; j_gene: TRBJ2-7; abundance: -; d_gene: TRBD2; CDR3nt: TGCAGCGTTGCCCGACTAGCGGGAGAGGTCTCCTCCGAGCAGTACTTC; CDR3aa: CSVARLAGEVSSEQYF
v_gene: TRBV12-5; j_gene: TRBJ2-7; abundance: once; d_gene: -; CDR3nt: TGTGCTAGTGGCCAGGAAACAGGGCCTCAGTACTTC; CDR3aa: CASGQETGPQYF
v_gene: TRBV4-1; j_gene: TRBJ2-7; abundance: -; d_gene: TRBD2; CDR3nt: TGCGCCAGCAGCCGAGCGGGGGGCTACGAGCAGTACTTC; CDR3aa: CASSRAGGYEQYF